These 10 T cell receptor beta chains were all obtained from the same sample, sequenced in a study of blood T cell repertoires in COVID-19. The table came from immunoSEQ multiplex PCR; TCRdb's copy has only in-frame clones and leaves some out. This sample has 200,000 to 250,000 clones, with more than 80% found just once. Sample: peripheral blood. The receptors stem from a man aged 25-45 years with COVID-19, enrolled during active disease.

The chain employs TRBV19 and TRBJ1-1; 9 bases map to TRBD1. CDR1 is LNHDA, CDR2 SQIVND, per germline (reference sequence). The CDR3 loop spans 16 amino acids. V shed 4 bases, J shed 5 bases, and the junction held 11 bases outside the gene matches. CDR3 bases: TGTGCCAGTAGTACGGACAGGGGATTATGGAAAACTGAAGCTTTCTTT. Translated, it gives CASSTDRGLWKTEAFF.

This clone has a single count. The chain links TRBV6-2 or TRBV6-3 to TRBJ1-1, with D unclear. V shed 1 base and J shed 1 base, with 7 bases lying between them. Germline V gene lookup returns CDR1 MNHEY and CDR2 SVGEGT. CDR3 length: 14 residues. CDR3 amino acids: CASSYWGENTEAFF. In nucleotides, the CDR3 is TGTGCCAGCAGTTACTGGGGAGAGAACACTGAAGCTTTCTTT.

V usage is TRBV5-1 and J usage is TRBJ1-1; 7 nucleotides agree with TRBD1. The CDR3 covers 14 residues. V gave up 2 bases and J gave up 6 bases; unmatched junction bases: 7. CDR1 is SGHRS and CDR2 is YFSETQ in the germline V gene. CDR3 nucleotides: TGCGCCAGCAGCTTACAGGGGAATGGCGCTGAAGCTTTCTTT. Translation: CASSLQGNGAEAFF.

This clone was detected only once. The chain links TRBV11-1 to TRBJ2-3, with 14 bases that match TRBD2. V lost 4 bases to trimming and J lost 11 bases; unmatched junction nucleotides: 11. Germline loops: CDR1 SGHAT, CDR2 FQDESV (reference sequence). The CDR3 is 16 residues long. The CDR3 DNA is TGTGCCAGCAGCTCACTGACTAGCGGGGGGGAGAGAAAGCAGTATTTT. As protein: CASSSLTSGGERKQYF.

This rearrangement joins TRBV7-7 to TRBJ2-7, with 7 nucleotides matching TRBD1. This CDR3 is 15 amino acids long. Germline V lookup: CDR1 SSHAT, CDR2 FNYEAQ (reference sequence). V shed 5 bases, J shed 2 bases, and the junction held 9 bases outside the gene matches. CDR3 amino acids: CASSPGQASAYEQYF. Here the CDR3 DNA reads TGTGCCAGCAGCCCAGGACAGGCATCAGCCTACGAGCAGTACTTC.

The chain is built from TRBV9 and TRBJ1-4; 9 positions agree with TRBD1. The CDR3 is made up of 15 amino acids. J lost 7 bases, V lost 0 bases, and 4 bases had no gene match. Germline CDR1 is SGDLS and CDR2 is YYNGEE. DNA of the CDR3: TGTGCCAGCAGCGTAGACAGGGGGCTAGGTGAAAAACTGTTTTTT. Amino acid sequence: CASSVDRGLGEKLFF.

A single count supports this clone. DNA of the CDR3: TGTGCCAGTAGTATAGATTTTTCCGGCAGGGGGCTTACAGATACGCAGTATTTT. Protein: CASSIDFSGRGLTDTQYF. The chain joins TRBV19 to TRBJ2-3, with 8 bases aligning to TRBD1. The length of the CDR3 is 18 residues. Germline CDR1 and CDR2: LNHDA and SQIVND (reference sequence). Trimming at V came to 0 bases and at J to 3 bases, leaving 11 bases not matched to a gene.

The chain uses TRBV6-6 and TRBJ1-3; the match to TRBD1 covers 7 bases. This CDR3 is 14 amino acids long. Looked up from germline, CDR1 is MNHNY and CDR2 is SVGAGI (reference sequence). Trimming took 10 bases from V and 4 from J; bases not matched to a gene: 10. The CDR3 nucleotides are TGTGCCACCTACGACAGGGAATCAGGAAACACCATATATTTT. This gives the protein CATYDRESGNTIYF.

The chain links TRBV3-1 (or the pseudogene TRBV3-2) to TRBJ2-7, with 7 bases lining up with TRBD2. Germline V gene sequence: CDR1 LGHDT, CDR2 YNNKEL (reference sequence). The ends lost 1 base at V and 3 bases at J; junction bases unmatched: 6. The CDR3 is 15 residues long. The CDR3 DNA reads TGTGCCAGCAGCCAAGGAGTCCGGGGGGACTACGAGCAGTACTTC. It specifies CASSQGVRGDYEQYF.

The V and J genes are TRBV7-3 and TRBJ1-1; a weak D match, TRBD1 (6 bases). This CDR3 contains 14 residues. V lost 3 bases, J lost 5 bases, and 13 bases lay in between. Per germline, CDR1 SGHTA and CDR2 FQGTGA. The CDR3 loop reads CASSLQGPGTEAFF. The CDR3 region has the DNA TGTGCCAGCAGCTTGCAGGGGCCTGGGACTGAAGCTTTCTTT.